The clone carrying this TCR beta chain was seen once. Germline V gives CDR1 SEHNR, CDR2 FQNEAQ (reference sequence). Trimming cost V 8 bases and J 1 base; bases outside gene matches: 0. This CDR3 spans 12 amino acids. These data originate in a study of T cell changes during pregnancy in multiple sclerosis. Assay: immunoSEQ multiplex PCR; the TCRdb copy retains only in-frame clones and omits some. The profile covers tens of thousands of clones, with roughly 90% appearing a single time and approximately 6.6% taken by the ten largest. The sequenced sample was CD8+ T cells from peripheral blood mononuclear cells, obtained after pregnancy. The rearrangement links TRBV7-9 to TRBJ1-1; 8 bases agree with TRBD1. This TCR came from a female donor with multiple sclerosis, enrolled in a pregnancy study. CDR3 loop: CASGQGNTEAFF. The CDR3 coding sequence is TGTGCCAGCGGACAGGGGAACACTGAAGCTTTCTTT.